What follows is one TCR beta chain and its context. There are 13 residues in the CDR3. Germline CDR1 and CDR2: MNHNY and SVGAGI (reference sequence). The V and J ends lost 5 bases and 4 bases respectively, with 11 bases between them. Produced via immunoSEQ multiplex PCR; TCRdb's table is partial and in-frame only. The sample carries around 150,000 clones, approximately 79% recorded once. The sample belongs to a study of blood T cell repertoires in COVID-19. Study details: Sources were T cells, B-cell-depleted T cells, or PBMCs; the material itself was cDNA or gDNA.

The rearrangement joins TRBV6-6 to TRBJ1-1; D gene ambiguous. Sequences were obtained from peripheral blood. The TCR was taken from a man over 45 with active or convalescent COVID-19. The DNA of the CDR3 is TGTGCCAGCAGTCTTATATGGAGCACTGAAGCTTTCTTT. Residues: CASSLIWSTEAFF.